The text below deals with one T cell receptor (beta chain). Its target is not known. In germline, CDR1 is SGHRS, CDR2 YFSETQ. The V and J ends lost 4 bases and 1 base respectively, with 8 bases between them. This CDR3 comprises 14 residues. These data originate in a study of shared clonotypes between healthy human individuals. Notes on the study in general: What naive subsets generally showed was a larger estimated richness than memory subsets showed.

Only in-frame clones appear in the TCRdb table, and some are missing; sequencing was by immunoSEQ multiplex PCR. The sample includes 190,000 or so clones, approximately 60% of them seen just once. This chain joins TRBV5-1 and TRBJ2-2; no clear D gene. Sequenced: memory CD4+ T cells sorted from blood. Subset noted: CD45RA-negative fraction. The receptor was isolated from a man aged 25-45 years in good health. CDR3 sequence: CASSVTRNTGELFF. CDR3 bases: TGCGCCAGCAGCGTTACAAGGAACACCGGGGAGCTGTTTTTT.